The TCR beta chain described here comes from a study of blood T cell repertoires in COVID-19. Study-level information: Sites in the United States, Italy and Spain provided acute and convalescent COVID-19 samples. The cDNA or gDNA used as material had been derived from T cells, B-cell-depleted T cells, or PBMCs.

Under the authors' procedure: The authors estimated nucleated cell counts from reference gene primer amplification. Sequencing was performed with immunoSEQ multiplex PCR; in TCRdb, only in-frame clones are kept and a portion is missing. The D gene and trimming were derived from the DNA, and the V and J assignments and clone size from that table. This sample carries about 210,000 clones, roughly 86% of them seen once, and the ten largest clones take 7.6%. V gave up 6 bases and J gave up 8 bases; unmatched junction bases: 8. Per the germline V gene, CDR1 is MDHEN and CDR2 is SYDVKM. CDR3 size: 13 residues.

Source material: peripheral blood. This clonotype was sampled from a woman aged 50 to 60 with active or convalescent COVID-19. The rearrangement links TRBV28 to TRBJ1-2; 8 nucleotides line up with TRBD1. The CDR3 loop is CASSLGTGRGYTF. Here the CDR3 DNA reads TGTGCCAGCAGCCTTGGGACAGGACGAGGCTACACCTTC.